This TCR beta chain appears in the sequencing data of a study of T cells after yellow fever vaccination. Germline V lookup: CDR1 SGHNT, CDR2 YYREEE (reference sequence). The ends lost 4 bases at V and 5 bases at J; junction bases unmatched: 6. The CDR3 covers 14 residues. This clonotype was detected many times. From the 5' RACE reads, TCRdb called clonotypes with MiXCR, one entry per CDR3 protein. The table records about 300,000 distinct CDR3 sequences, about 6.6% of them present only once. The receptor comes from a man between 18 and 29 years old who received the YFV17D yellow fever vaccine. The sample consisted of PBMCs, taken about 49 days after the first yellow fever vaccination. V and J are TRBV5-4 and TRBJ2-5; 9 bases agree with TRBD1. This CDR3 reads CASSLQGAGETQYF. The CDR3 coding sequence is TGTGCCAGCAGCCTACAGGGGGCTGGGGAGACCCAGTACTTC.